Listed here are 23 T cell receptor beta chains from one sample, sequenced in a study of blood T cell repertoires in COVID-19. Sequencing used immunoSEQ multiplex PCR; TCRdb keeps in-frame clones, though not all of them. The repertoire holds about 330,000 clones, with about 82% as singletons. Sequenced material: peripheral blood. The receptors were sampled from a human donor in a cohort sampled during active COVID-19.

This sequence joins TRBV19 and TRBJ1-2; no clear D gene. V lost 3 bases to trimming and J lost 7 bases, with 12 bases between them. Per germline, CDR1 LNHDA and CDR2 SQIVND (reference sequence). The CDR3 contains 13 residues. CDR3 in amino acids: CASSMLEEGGYTF. The DNA for the CDR3 is TGTGCCAGTAGTATGCTGGAGGAAGGTGGCTACACCTTC.

The chain links TRBV19 to TRBJ2-1; 8 nucleotides line up with TRBD1. V shed 2 bases and J 3 bases; nucleotides not matched to a gene: 3. CDR1 is LNHDA, CDR2 SQIVND, per germline (reference sequence). The CDR3 is made up of 15 amino acids. The CDR3 sequence: CASSISDRDYNEQFF. The CDR3 nucleotides read TGTGCCAGTAGTATATCGGACAGGGACTACAATGAGCAGTTCTTC.

The chain couples TRBV10-2 to TRBJ2-7; D is ambiguous. The ends were cut back, 7 bases at V and 5 bases at J, with 9 bases in the middle. Per germline, CDR1 WSHSY and CDR2 SAAADI. The length of the CDR3 is 11 residues. CDR3 residues: CASMNYDEQYF. CDR3 coding DNA: TGCGCCAGCATGAACTACGACGAGCAGTACTTC.

This chain joins TRBV30 and TRBJ1-5; D is unresolved. CDR1 is GTSNPN and CDR2 is SVGIG in the germline V gene (reference sequence). This CDR3 is built from 14 residues. The V and J ends lost 0 bases and 0 bases respectively, with 6 bases between them. CDR3 region: CAWSVLSSNQPQHF. The CDR3 DNA follows: TGTGCCTGGAGTGTACTTAGTAGCAATCAGCCCCAGCATTTT.

The V gene is TRBV24-1, the J gene TRBJ2-5; D is possibly TRBD2 (6 bases). Germline loops: CDR1 KGHDR, CDR2 SFDVKD. V gave up 2 bases and J gave up 4 bases, with 10 bases separating them. The CDR3 runs to 14 residues. The CDR3 sequence is CATSDWMGGETQYF. In nucleotides, the CDR3 is TGTGCCACCAGTGATTGGATGGGGGGAGAGACCCAGTACTTC.

The chain uses TRBV18 and TRBJ2-3; TRBD2 is a possible D gene (5 bases). Germline V lookup: CDR1 KGHSH, CDR2 LQKENI. The CDR3 length is 15 residues. Trimming cost V 5 bases and J 5 bases, with 17 bases left between them. This CDR3 is CASSSSRTGGDTQYF. As DNA, the CDR3 is TGTGCCAGCTCATCGTCTCGGACTGGAGGAGATACGCAGTATTTT.

A single count supports this clone. The chain has TRBV2 and TRBJ2-4; D unclear. The CDR3 has 14 residues. Germline CDR1 and CDR2: SNHLY and FYNNEI. The ends were cut back, 4 bases at V and 0 bases at J, with 7 bases in the middle. The DNA of the CDR3 is TGTGCCAGCAGTGCCAGTATAGCCAAAAACATTCAGTACTTC. Its translation is CASSASIAKNIQYF.

The chain has TRBV3-1 (or the pseudogene TRBV3-2) and TRBJ2-1; 14 nucleotides align to TRBD2. Germline V CDR1 and CDR2: LGHDT, YNNKEL (reference sequence). The CDR3 sequence is 17 residues long. Trimming took 5 bases from V and 2 from J; bases not matched to a gene: 5. The CDR3 protein is CASSSGTSGGPYNEQFF. CDR3 DNA: TGTGCCAGCAGCTCCGGGACTAGCGGGGGACCCTACAATGAGCAGTTCTTC.

This clone was counted once. J is TRBJ1-1 and V is TRBV5-5, with 8 bases lining up with TRBD1. The CDR3 runs 14 residues. Germline V gives CDR1 SGHKS, CDR2 YYEKEE (reference sequence). V gave up 4 bases and J gave up 6 bases; unmatched junction bases: 8. CDR3 sequence reads: CASSGGQGRAEAFF. The CDR3 coding sequence is TGTGCCAGCAGCGGCGGACAGGGAAGGGCTGAAGCTTTCTTT.

The V gene is TRBV6-4, the J gene TRBJ2-1; perhaps TRBD1 as D (7 bases). There are 15 residues in the CDR3. Germline CDR1 and CDR2: MRHNA and SNTAGT. V lost 6 bases to trimming and J lost 3 bases, with 15 bases between them. In DNA, the CDR3 is TGTGCCAGCAGAGACAGGGCCGGGGGCTACAATGAGCAGTTCTTC. Protein sequence: CASRDRAGGYNEQFF.

V and J are TRBV7-3 and TRBJ2-7; 8 bases fit TRBD1. The germline V gene has CDR1 SGHTA and CDR2 FQGTGA. The CDR3 spans 13 residues. Trimming cost V 5 bases and J 5 bases; bases outside gene matches: 5. The CDR3: CASSPIQGDEQYF. The CDR3 nucleotides read TGTGCCAGCAGCCCAATACAGGGGGACGAGCAGTACTTC.

The rearrangement joins TRBV5-4 to TRBJ1-5, with 7 positions matching TRBD1. From germline, CDR1 is SGHNT and CDR2 YYREEE (reference sequence). CDR3 length equals 14 residues. After removal of 4 bases from V and 12 bases from J, the junction contained 13 bases not matched to a gene. The CDR3 DNA sequence: TGTGCCAGCAGCCATTTTCCGACAGGGAAAATCCAGCATTTT. It is translated as CASSHFPTGKIQHF.

Here the CDR3 reads CASSYSITASGELFF. The DNA of the CDR3 is TGTGCCAGCAGTTACTCGATAACTGCATCCGGGGAGCTGTTTTTT. V gene TRBV6-5 combines with J gene TRBJ2-2; D call uncertain. This CDR3 comprises 15 residues. From germline, CDR1 is MNHEY and CDR2 SVGAGI. The V end was cut by 0 bases, the J end by 6 bases, with 11 bases between.

The chain is built from TRBV24-1 and TRBJ2-3; D is uncertain. The germline V gene has CDR1 KGHDR and CDR2 SFDVKD. There are 14 residues in the CDR3. V shed 2 bases and J shed 5 bases, with 10 bases lying between them. As DNA, the CDR3 is TGTGCCACCAGTGATTATCAAGCGTTAGATACGCAGTATTTT. Amino acid sequence: CATSDYQALDTQYF.

CDR3 sequence (DNA): TGTGCCAGCAGTGATTGGGATTGGACAGGCGATCAGCCCCAGCATTTT. This codes for CASSDWDWTGDQPQHF. The chain is built from TRBV6-1 and TRBJ1-5; 7 nucleotides match TRBD1. The trim removed 3 bases at V and 5 bases at J, leaving 10 bases unmatched. CDR3 length: 16 amino acids. The V gene's germline CDR1 is MNHNS and CDR2 SASEGT.

J is TRBJ2-3 and V is TRBV7-9; unclear D gene. Trimming took off 5 bases at V and 3 bases at J, with 9 bases between the two ends. The germline V gene encodes CDR1 SEHNR and CDR2 FQNEAQ (reference sequence). There are 13 residues in the CDR3. The CDR3 DNA is TGTGCCAGCAGCCTTCTACGGACAGATACGCAGTATTTT. It is translated as CASSLLRTDTQYF.

This sequence joins TRBV19 and TRBJ1-1; D remains unclear. The CDR3 is made up of 13 amino acids. Trimming left V 11 bases short and J 5 bases short, with 18 bases between. The germline CDR1 and CDR2 sequences are LNHDA and SQIVND (reference sequence). CDR3 sequence reads: CASKRGGLTEAFF. CDR3 in DNA: TGTGCCTCCAAGCGGGGAGGTTTGACTGAAGCTTTCTTT.

The chain combines TRBV3-1 (or the pseudogene TRBV3-2) with TRBJ1-1; D perhaps matches TRBD1 (5 bases). The V end was cut by 3 bases, the J end by 4 bases, with 15 bases between. CDR1 LGHDT and CDR2 YNNKEL come from the germline V gene (reference sequence). This CDR3 region has 15 residues. CDR3 sequence: CASSHSMGGGTEAFF. The CDR3 nucleotides read TGTGCCAGCAGCCATTCTATGGGGGGTGGCACTGAAGCTTTCTTT.

CDR3 bases: TGTGCCAGCAGGCTTGGTGGGGGCCGGGAGCTGTTTTTT. Translating it yields CASRLGGGRELFF. The genes are TRBV6-6 and TRBJ2-2; D perhaps matches TRBD1 (6 bases). This CDR3 has 13 amino acids. With 6 bases removed from V and 9 bases from J, the gap between germline ends came to 14 bases. Germline CDR1 is MNHNY and CDR2 is SVGAGI (reference sequence).

This clone was seen once. The chain couples TRBV24-1 to TRBJ1-2; 10 bases map to TRBD1. This CDR3 spans 17 amino acids. The V segment lost 3 bases and the J segment 3 bases; nucleotides outside the gene matches: 9. Germline V gene lookup returns CDR1 KGHDR and CDR2 SFDVKD. This CDR3 is CATSDRTPGTGDYGYTF. CDR3 sequence (DNA): TGTGCCACCAGTGATCGGACGCCCGGGACAGGGGACTATGGCTACACCTTC.

CDR3 in amino acids: CASSANRDSYYNEQFF. The CDR3 DNA is TGTGCCAGCTCAGCTAACCGGGACAGCTACTACAATGAGCAGTTCTTC. The genes are TRBV18 and TRBJ2-1; 7 bases map to TRBD1. Losses at the gene ends were 5 bases for V and 3 bases for J; bases not matched to a gene: 10. In germline, CDR1 is KGHSH, CDR2 LQKENI. The length of the CDR3 is 16 residues.

This clone has only one observation. The V call is TRBV4-2, the J call TRBJ1-1; TRBD1 might be the D (5 bases). Looked up from germline, CDR1 is LGHNA and CDR2 is YNFKEQ. V lost 4 bases and J 0 bases, leaving 21 bases between the germline ends. This CDR3 has 18 amino acids. CDR3 DNA: TGTGCCAGCAGCCCCTGGGGGGATCTTAAACTCATGAACACTGAAGCTTTCTTT. Its protein is CASSPWGDLKLMNTEAFF.

The V call is TRBV24-1, the J call TRBJ2-3; 7 bases are a match to TRBD1. The junction had 15 bases not matched to a gene; V was cut back by 9 bases and J by 4 bases. CDR3 size: 16 residues. The germline V gene encodes CDR1 KGHDR and CDR2 SFDVKD. CDR3 sequence reads: CATGQGDGYFADTQYF. CDR3 coding DNA: TGTGCCACCGGGCAGGGGGACGGTTATTTCGCAGATACGCAGTATTTT.